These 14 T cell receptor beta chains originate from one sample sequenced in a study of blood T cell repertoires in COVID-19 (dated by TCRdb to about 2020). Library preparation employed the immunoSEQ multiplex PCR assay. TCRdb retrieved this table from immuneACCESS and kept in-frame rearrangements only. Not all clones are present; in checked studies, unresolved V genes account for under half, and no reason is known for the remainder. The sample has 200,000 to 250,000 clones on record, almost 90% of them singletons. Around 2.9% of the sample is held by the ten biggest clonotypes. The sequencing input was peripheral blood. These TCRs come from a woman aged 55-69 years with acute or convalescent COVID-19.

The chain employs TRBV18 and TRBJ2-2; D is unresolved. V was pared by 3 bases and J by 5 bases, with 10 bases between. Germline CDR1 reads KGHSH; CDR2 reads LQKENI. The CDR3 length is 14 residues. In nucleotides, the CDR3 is TGTGCCAGCTCACCCGCGGTGTGGACCGGGGAGCTGTTTTTT. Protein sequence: CASSPAVWTGELFF.

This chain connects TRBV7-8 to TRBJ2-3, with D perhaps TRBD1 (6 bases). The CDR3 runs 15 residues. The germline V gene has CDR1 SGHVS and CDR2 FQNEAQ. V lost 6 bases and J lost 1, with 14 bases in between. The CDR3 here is CASRQQGVGTDTQYF. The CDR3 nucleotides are TGTGCCAGCAGGCAACAGGGAGTTGGCACAGATACGCAGTATTTT.

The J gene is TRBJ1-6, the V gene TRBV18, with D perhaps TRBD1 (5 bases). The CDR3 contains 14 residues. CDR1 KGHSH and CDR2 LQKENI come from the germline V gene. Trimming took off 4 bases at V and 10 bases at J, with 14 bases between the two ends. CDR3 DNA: TGTGCCAGCTCACAGGCAGGGATAGGGTCACCCCTCCACTTT. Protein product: CASSQAGIGSPLHF.

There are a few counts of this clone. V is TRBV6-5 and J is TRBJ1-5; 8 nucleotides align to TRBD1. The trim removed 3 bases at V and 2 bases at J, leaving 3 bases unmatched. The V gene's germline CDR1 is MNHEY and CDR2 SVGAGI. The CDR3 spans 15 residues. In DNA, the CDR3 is TGTGCCAGCAGTTATACAGGGGGGCGCAATCAGCCCCAGCATTTT. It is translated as CASSYTGGRNQPQHF.

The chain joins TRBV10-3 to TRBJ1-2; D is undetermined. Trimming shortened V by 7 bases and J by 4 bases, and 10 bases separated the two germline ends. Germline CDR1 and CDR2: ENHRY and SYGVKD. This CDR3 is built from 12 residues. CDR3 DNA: TGTGCCATCACCGAGGAAGGCTATGGCTACACCTTC. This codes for CAITEEGYGYTF.

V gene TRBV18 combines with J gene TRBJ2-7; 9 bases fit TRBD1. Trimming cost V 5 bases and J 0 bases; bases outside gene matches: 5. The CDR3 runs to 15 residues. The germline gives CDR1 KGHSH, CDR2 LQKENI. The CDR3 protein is CASSVTGGPSYEQYF. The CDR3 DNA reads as TGTGCCAGCTCAGTGACAGGGGGGCCCTCCTACGAGCAGTACTTC.

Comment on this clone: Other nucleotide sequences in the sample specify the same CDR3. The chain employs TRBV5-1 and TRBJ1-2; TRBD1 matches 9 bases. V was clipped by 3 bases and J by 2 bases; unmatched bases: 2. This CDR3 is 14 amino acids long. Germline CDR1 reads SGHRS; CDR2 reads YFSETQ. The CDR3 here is CASSSGTGNYGYTF. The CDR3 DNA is TGCGCCAGCAGCTCTGGGACAGGGAACTATGGCTACACCTTC.

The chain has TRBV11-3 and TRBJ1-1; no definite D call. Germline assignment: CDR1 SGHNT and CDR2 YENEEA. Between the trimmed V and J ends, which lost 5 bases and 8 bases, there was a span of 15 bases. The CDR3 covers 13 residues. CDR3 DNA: TGTGCCAGCAGCCCCCCGGGTAGTAGGGAAGCTTTCTTT. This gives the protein CASSPPGSREAFF.

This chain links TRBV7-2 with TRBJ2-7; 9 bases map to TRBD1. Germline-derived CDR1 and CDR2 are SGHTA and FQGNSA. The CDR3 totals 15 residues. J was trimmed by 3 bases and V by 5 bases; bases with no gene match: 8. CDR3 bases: TGTGCCAGCAGCCACAGAGGGGACAGGGTCTACGAGCAGTACTTC. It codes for CASSHRGDRVYEQYF.

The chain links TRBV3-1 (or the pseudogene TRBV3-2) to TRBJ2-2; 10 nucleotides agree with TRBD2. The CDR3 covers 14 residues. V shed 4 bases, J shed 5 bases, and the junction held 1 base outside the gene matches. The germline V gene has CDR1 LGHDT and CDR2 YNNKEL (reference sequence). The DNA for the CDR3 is TGTGCCAGCAGCCCAGCGGGGGGGACCGGGGAGCTGTTTTTT. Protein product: CASSPAGGTGELFF.

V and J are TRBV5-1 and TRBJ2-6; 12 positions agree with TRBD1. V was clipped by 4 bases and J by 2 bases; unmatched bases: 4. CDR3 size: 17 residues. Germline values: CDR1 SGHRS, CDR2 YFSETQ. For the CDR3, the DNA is TGCGCCAGCAGCCCGGGACAGGGGGCGCCTGGGGCCAACGTCCTGACTTTC. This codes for CASSPGQGAPGANVLTF.

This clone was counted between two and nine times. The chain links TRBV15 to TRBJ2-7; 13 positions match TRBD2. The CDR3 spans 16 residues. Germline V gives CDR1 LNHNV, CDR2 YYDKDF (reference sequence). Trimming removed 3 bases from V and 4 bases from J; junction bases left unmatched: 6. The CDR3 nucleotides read TGTGCCACCAGCAGCCGGACTAGCGGGAGAGCTTACGAGCAGTACTTC. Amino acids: CATSSRTSGRAYEQYF.

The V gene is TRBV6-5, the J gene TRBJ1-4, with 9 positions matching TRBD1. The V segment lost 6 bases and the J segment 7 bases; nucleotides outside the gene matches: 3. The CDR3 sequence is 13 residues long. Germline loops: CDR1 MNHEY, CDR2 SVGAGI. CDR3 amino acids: CASRTQGAEKLFF. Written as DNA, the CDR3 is TGTGCCAGCAGGACACAGGGGGCTGAAAAACTGTTTTTT.

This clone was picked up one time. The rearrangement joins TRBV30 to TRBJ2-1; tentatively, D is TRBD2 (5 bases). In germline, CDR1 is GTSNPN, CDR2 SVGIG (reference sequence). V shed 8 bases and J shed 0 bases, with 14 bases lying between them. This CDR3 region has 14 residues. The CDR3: CAGKLVGSYNEQFF. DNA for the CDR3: TGTGCCGGGAAACTAGTTGGCTCCTACAATGAGCAGTTCTTC.